These 23 T cell receptor beta chains share one sample of origin, sequenced in a study of OX40 agonist ivuxolimab in advanced cancers. Data came from immunoSEQ multiplex PCR; TCRdb stores just in-frame clones and leaves some out. The sample lists over 40,000 clones, more than 70% occurring once. The material was CD4+ or CD8+ T cells sorted from blood, obtained in a trial of the OX40 agonist ivuxolimab. The origin of the receptors is an adult with an advanced solid tumor such as melanoma, head and neck, liver or kidney cancer.

Of note for this clone: An end of the junction differs from the germline gene, which may be a read error. CDR3 DNA sequence: TGTGCTAGCAGCCAAGGTGGACTAGGTAGCACCGGGGAGCTGTTTTTT. It is translated as CASSQGGLGSTGELFF. The chain employs TRBV7-7 and TRBJ2-2, with TRBD2 matching 7 bases. The CDR3 contains 16 residues. CDR1 and CDR2 from the germline V gene are SSHAT and FNYEAQ (reference sequence).

This chain joins TRBV4-1 and TRBJ2-3; TRBD2 matches at 10 bases. Germline V lookup: CDR1 MGHRA, CDR2 YSYEKL. The J segment lost 6 bases and the V segment lost 8 bases, leaving 8 bases of the junction unmatched. CDR3 length: 14 residues. The CDR3 is CASGSSGSLDTQYF. The CDR3 DNA follows: TGCGCCAGCGGGTCTAGCGGGAGTTTGGATACGCAGTATTTT.

This clone has just one count. J is TRBJ1-2 and V is TRBV30; D is ambiguous. This CDR3 region has 13 residues. Trimming took off 5 bases at V and 0 bases at J, with 10 bases between the two ends. Germline values: CDR1 GTSNPN, CDR2 SVGIG (reference sequence). For the CDR3, the DNA is TGTGCCTGGGAGGGAGATTCTAACTATGGCTACACCTTC. Amino acids: CAWEGDSNYGYTF.

Comment on this clone: Additional DNA sequences in this sample encode the identical CDR3. V usage is TRBV7-2 and J usage is TRBJ2-7; D unresolved. Germline V lookup: CDR1 SGHTA, CDR2 FQGNSA. The CDR3 runs 14 residues. Trimming removed 1 base at V and 0 bases at J, with 7 bases between. The CDR3 DNA follows: TGTGCCAGCAGCTTAGACCCGAGCTCCTACGAGCAGTACTTC. Protein sequence: CASSLDPSSYEQYF.

This clone was seen just once. The V call is TRBV5-1, the J call TRBJ2-5; 7 bases line up with TRBD1. Germline V gene lookup returns CDR1 SGHRS and CDR2 YFSETQ. This CDR3 has 12 amino acids. V shed 4 bases, J shed 5 bases, and the junction held 2 bases outside the gene matches. CDR3 amino acids: CASSPRGETQYF. The CDR3, as DNA: TGCGCCAGCAGCCCCAGGGGGGAGACCCAGTACTTC.

J is TRBJ2-4 and V is TRBV27; D uncertain. Trimming removed 6 bases from V and 0 bases from J, with 9 bases in between. From germline, CDR1 is MNHEY and CDR2 SMNVEV (reference sequence). The CDR3 covers 14 residues. The CDR3 here is CASSERVAKNIQYF. The CDR3 DNA sequence: TGTGCCAGCAGCGAGCGCGTAGCCAAAAACATTCAGTACTTC.

The chain uses TRBV6-1 and TRBJ2-5; D is tentatively TRBD1 or TRBD2 (7 bases each). The CDR3 runs to 15 residues. Germline lookup yields CDR1 MNHNS and CDR2 SASEGT. V was pared by 7 bases and J by 0 bases, with 15 bases between. The CDR3 DNA follows: TGTGCCAGCACCGCAGGGGGGGGGTACCAAGAGACCCAGTACTTC. It is translated as CASTAGGGYQETQYF.

V usage is TRBV21-1 and J usage is TRBJ1-1; the listed D gene, TRBD1, was not tested against the DNA. TRBV21-1 is designated a pseudogene. The CDR3 runs to 14 residues. CDR3 sequence: CASSKTGMNTEAFF. The CDR3 DNA is TGTGCCAGCAGCAAGACAGGGATGAACACTGAAGCTTTCTTT.

This sequence joins TRBV14 and TRBJ2-2; the D gene is possibly TRBD1 (6 bases). The length of the CDR3 is 14 residues. V lost 2 bases and J lost 7, with 11 bases in between. Germline V gene sequence: CDR1 SGHDN, CDR2 FVKESK. DNA for the CDR3: TGTGCCAGCAGCCAACGTACAGGGATCGGGGAGCTGTTTTTT. Protein: CASSQRTGIGELFF.

CDR3 sequence: CASSEGTGWRQETQYF. The CDR3 region has the DNA TGTGCCAGCAGTGAGGGGACAGGGTGGCGCCAAGAGACCCAGTACTTC. The V call is TRBV2, the J call TRBJ2-5; 9 bases match TRBD1. Losses at the gene ends were 3 bases for V and 1 base for J; bases not matched to a gene: 6. The CDR3 extends over 16 amino acids. Germline values: CDR1 SNHLY, CDR2 FYNNEI.

This clone was picked up one time. The genes are TRBV7-9 and TRBJ2-7; TRBD1 agrees at 7 bases. The V gene's germline CDR1 is SEHNR and CDR2 FQNEAQ (reference sequence). Unmatched junction bases numbered 14, after V lost 11 bases and J lost 4 bases. The CDR3 is 14 residues long. The CDR3 protein is CAAGKGGSLYEQYF. The CDR3 bases are TGTGCCGCAGGGAAAGGGGGCAGCCTATACGAGCAGTACTTC.

The chain links TRBV6-5 to TRBJ2-1; 7 nucleotides match TRBD2. Trimming cost V 5 bases and J 6 bases; bases outside gene matches: 4. CDR1 MNHEY and CDR2 SVGAGI come from the germline V gene. This CDR3 is built from 13 residues. DNA of the CDR3: TGTGCCAGCAGTCACGGACTAGTCAATGAGCAGTTCTTC. Translated, it gives CASSHGLVNEQFF.

This clone was detected a few times. This chain uses TRBV29-1 with TRBJ2-7; D may be TRBD1 (5 bases). Between the trimmed V and J ends, which lost 7 bases and 4 bases, there was a span of 17 bases. The CDR3 loop spans 13 amino acids. Germline V gene lookup returns CDR1 SQVTM and CDR2 ANQGSEA. CDR3 region: CSASQTEWYEQYF. The CDR3 coding sequence is TGCAGCGCCTCCCAGACAGAATGGTACGAGCAGTACTTC.

The chain combines TRBV6-6 with TRBJ1-4; TRBD1 agrees at 7 bases. Germline CDR1 is MNHNY and CDR2 is SVGAGI (reference sequence). V lost 4 bases and J lost 6; bases outside the gene matches: 2. The CDR3 loop spans 13 amino acids. The CDR3 loop is CASSWGTDEKLFF. Here the CDR3 DNA reads TGTGCCAGCAGTTGGGGGACAGATGAAAAACTGTTTTTT.

This clone is a singleton in its sample. The J gene is TRBJ2-7, the V gene TRBV18, with D perhaps assigned TRBD1 or TRBD2 (5 bases each). V dropped 6 bases and J dropped 6 bases, with 18 bases sitting between them. Germline-derived CDR1 and CDR2 are KGHSH and LQKENI. This CDR3 is built from 14 residues. DNA of the CDR3: TGTGCCAGCTCCCCCCCGTGGTTAGGGACCGAGCAGTACTTC. Translation gives CASSPPWLGTEQYF.

This chain joins TRBV5-1 and TRBJ2-7; no definite D call. CDR3 size: 15 residues. Germline-derived CDR1 and CDR2 are SGHRS and YFSETQ. Trimming took 4 bases from V and 0 from J, leaving 14 bases between them. As DNA, the CDR3 is TGCGCCAGCAGCGAAGACCCTACGCCCTCCTACGAGCAGTACTTC. Its translation is CASSEDPTPSYEQYF.

The rearrangement joins TRBV10-2 to TRBJ1-5; D gene unclear. The CDR3 is 13 residues long. Germline V CDR1 and CDR2: WSHSY, SAAADI. V shed 0 bases and J shed 7 bases, with 7 bases lying between them. DNA of the CDR3: TGCGCCAGCAGTGAGTCAACATTGCAGCCCCAGCATTTT. Residues: CASSESTLQPQHF.

The chain carries TRBV19 and TRBJ1-1, with 9 bases matching TRBD1. The CDR3 has 16 residues. The V and J ends lost 5 bases and 10 bases, in that order; junction bases with no gene match: 17. Germline assignment: CDR1 LNHDA and CDR2 SQIVND (reference sequence). CDR3 amino acids: CASSLRRVTGGGAAFF. As DNA, the CDR3 is TGTGCCAGTAGTTTAAGAAGAGTGACAGGGGGAGGGGCAGCTTTCTTT.

This clone was detected once. The V gene is TRBV23-1, the J gene TRBJ1-4; TRBD1 agrees at 7 bases. TRBV23-1 is labeled an ORF, and its function is uncertain. The CDR3 spans 16 residues. After removal of 2 bases from V and 5 bases from J, the junction contained 8 bases not matched to a gene. The CDR3 spells CASSQRDSSWNEKLFF. In nucleotides, the CDR3 is TGCGCCAGCAGTCAACGGGACAGCTCGTGGAATGAAAAACTGTTTTTT.

The rearrangement links TRBV7-2 to TRBJ1-3, with TRBD1 as a possible D gene (5 bases). From germline, CDR1 is SGHTA and CDR2 FQGNSA. Trimming left V 6 bases short and J 4 bases short, with 16 bases between. The CDR3 extends over 15 amino acids. CDR3 in amino acids: CASSLWGVGGNTIYF. CDR3 coding DNA: TGTGCCAGCAGTCTTTGGGGGGTGGGAGGAAACACCATATATTTT.

This chain uses TRBV29-1 with TRBJ1-5, with a tentative D call TRBD1 (6 bases). There are 15 residues in the CDR3. Germline V gene sequence: CDR1 SQVTM, CDR2 ANQGSEA. Deletions cut 4 bases from V and 1 base from J, with 14 bases between. The CDR3 sequence: CSVGFGGGSNQPQHF. Written as DNA, the CDR3 is TGCAGCGTTGGGTTTGGGGGGGGCAGCAATCAGCCCCAGCATTTT.

This chain joins TRBV11-3 and TRBJ2-4, with D unresolved. CDR1 and CDR2 from the germline V gene are SGHNT and YENEEA. The V gene lost 0 bases and the J gene lost 4 bases, with 4 bases spanning the gap. The CDR3 has 13 amino acids. CDR3 sequence reads: CASSLDRKNIQYF. In DNA, the CDR3 is TGTGCCAGCAGCTTAGACAGAAAAAACATTCAGTACTTC.

The gene calls are TRBV7-3 and TRBJ1-1; 7 positions match TRBD1. There are 13 residues in the CDR3. Germline CDR1 SGHTA, CDR2 FQGTGA. Trimming at V came to 5 bases and at J to 5 bases, leaving 5 bases not matched to a gene. The chain's CDR3 is CASSPAGGTEAFF. CDR3 in DNA: TGTGCCAGCAGCCCAGCAGGGGGTACTGAAGCTTTCTTT.